These T cell receptor beta chains were read from a single sample in a study of blood T cell repertoires in COVID-19. TCRdb's table, derived via immunoSEQ multiplex PCR, lists solely in-frame clones and lacks some. This sample has 310,000 or so clones; around 90% occur once, and the top ten carry around 1.7%. What was sequenced was PBMCs or T cells enriched from blood (not recorded which). These receptors were obtained from a woman aged 18-35 years with acute COVID-19. Both conserved end residues are part of each CDR3. A D gene is named only where the DNA matches it firmly. Clone size appears in some rows only: once, few, many, or a class for an expanded clone.

>TRBJ1-2|TRBD1|once|15|TRBV19
CASSIAGTGLYGYTF
TGTGCCAGTAGTATCGCCGGGACAGGGCTCTATGGCTACACCTTC
>TRBJ1-5|-|-|16|TRBV19
CASSIGGAGGNQPQHF
TGTGCCAGTAGTATCGGCGGTGCAGGGGGCAATCAGCCCCAGCATTTT
>TRBJ2-2|TRBD1|-|17|TRBV11-2
CASSSPRGYANTGELFF
TGTGCCAGCAGCTCCCCCAGGGGGTACGCGAACACCGGGGAGCTGTTTTTT
>TRBJ1-5|-|few|17|TRBV5-5
CASSLGGRQSPNQPQHF
TGTGCCAGCAGCTTGGGTGGCAGGCAGAGTCCCAACCAGCCCCAGCATTTT
>TRBJ2-3|-|-|16|TRBV4-1
CASSREWGGGTDTQYF
TGCGCCAGCAGCCGCGAGTGGGGAGGGGGAACAGATACGCAGTATTTT
>TRBJ2-5|TRBD2|-|16|TRBV7-2
CASSNSGRRPRETQYF
TGTGCCAGCAGCAATAGCGGGAGGAGGCCCAGGGAGACCCAGTACTTC
>TRBJ2-1|-|once|14|TRBV28
CASSFLAAYNEQFF
TGTGCCAGCAGTTTTTTAGCGGCCTACAATGAGCAGTTCTTC
>TRBJ2-1|TRBD2|-|15|TRBV7-6
CASSRDYSAYNEQFF
TGTGCCAGCAGCCGGGACTACTCAGCCTACAATGAGCAGTTCTTC
>TRBJ1-2|TRBD1|-|16|TRBV4-2
CASSQDQTGTGKGYTF
TGTGCCAGCAGCCAAGACCAAACCGGGACAGGGAAAGGCTACACCTTC
>TRBJ2-7|TRBD2|-|15|TRBV6-5
CASTAGGSGDYEQYF
TGTGCCAGCACAGCGGGAGGGAGTGGAGACTACGAGCAGTACTTC
>TRBJ1-5|-|-|16|TRBV30
CAWSVRLGSSNQPQHF
TGTGCCTGGAGTGTACGGTTGGGGAGTAGCAATCAGCCCCAGCATTTT
>TRBJ2-6|-|-|19|TRBV14
CASSQLGGSANSGANVLTF
TGTGCCAGCAGCCAGTTAGGTGGGAGCGCAAACTCTGGGGCCAACGTCCTGACTTTC
>TRBJ2-7|-|-|13|TRBV28
CASSFGEDYEQYF
TGTGCCAGCAGTTTTGGAGAAGATTACGAGCAGTACTTC
>TRBJ1-2|-|-|13|TRBV11-1
CASSFQLNYGYTF
TGTGCCAGCAGCTTTCAACTGAACTATGGCTACACCTTC
>TRBJ1-4|TRBD1|-|14|TRBV2
CASGKTGVEEKLFF
TGTGCCAGCGGAAAGACAGGGGTCGAGGAAAAACTGTTTTTT
>TRBJ2-7|TRBD2|-|16|TRBV18
CASSLILAGASHEQYF
TGTGCCAGCTCACTTATACTAGCGGGAGCGTCCCACGAGCAGTACTTC
>TRBJ1-6|-|-|13|TRBV19
CASSDSRSSPLHF
TGTGCCAGTAGCGACTCGAGGAGTTCACCCCTCCACTTT
>TRBJ1-4|-|-|14|TRBV5-1
CASSLAGANEKLFF
TGCGCCAGCAGCCTGGCAGGGGCTAATGAAAAACTGTTTTTT
>TRBJ2-7|-|few|15|TRBV7-9
CASSLGGSYSYEQYF
TGTGCCAGCAGCTTAGGAGGTAGTTACTCCTACGAGCAGTACTTC
>TRBJ2-2|-|-|15|TRBV11-2
CASSSLTSRTGELFF
TGTGCCAGCAGCTCTTTGACTAGTCGGACCGGGGAGCTGTTTTTT
>TRBJ1-4|TRBD1|-|16|TRBV11-1
CASSLGGTVRYRKLFF
TGTGCCAGCAGCTTAGGGGGGACAGTACGGTATAGAAAACTGTTTTTT
>TRBJ1-2|TRBD1|-|13|TRBV14
CASSPQGTYGYTF
TGTGCCAGCAGCCCACAGGGGACCTATGGCTACACCTTC
>TRBJ2-3|TRBD1|-|11|TRBV3-1/TRBV3-2
CATHRGDTQYF
TGTGCCACCCACAGGGGAGATACGCAGTATTTT
>TRBJ2-7|-|-|14|TRBV5-6
CASSLRQGNYEQYF
TGTGCCAGCAGCTTGCGGCAGGGGAACTACGAGCAGTACTTC
>TRBJ2-2|TRBD1|-|16|TRBV30
CAWSLSTGGYTGELFF
TGTGCCTGGAGTCTTTCTACAGGGGGTTATACCGGGGAGCTGTTTTTT
>TRBJ2-3|-|-|12|TRBV27
CASSLRGDTQYF
TGTGCCAGCAGTTTAAGGGGAGATACGCAGTATTTT
>TRBJ2-7|-|-|14|TRBV19
CASSTTGSSYEQYF
TGTGCCAGTAGTACCACAGGTAGCTCCTACGAGCAGTACTTC
>TRBJ1-1|TRBD1|once|18|TRBV5-8
CASSSNLDRGPLNTEAFF
TGTGCCAGCAGTTCTAACCTGGACAGGGGGCCGTTGAACACTGAAGCTTTCTTT
>TRBJ1-2|TRBD1|-|15|TRBV5-1
CASSLSGQVTYGYTF
TGCGCCAGCAGCTTGTCGGGACAGGTAACCTATGGCTACACCTTC
>TRBJ2-7|TRBD2|-|15|TRBV19
CASRVSASGLYEQYF
TGTGCCAGTAGAGTATCGGCTAGCGGATTATACGAGCAGTACTTC
>TRBJ1-2|TRBD1|-|14|TRBV5-6
CASSLKGARYGYTF
TGTGCCAGCAGCTTGAAGGGGGCGCGATATGGCTACACCTTC
>TRBJ2-4|-|-|14|TRBV11-2
CASSWGLAKNIQYF
TGTGCCAGCAGCTGGGGACTAGCCAAAAACATTCAGTACTTC
>TRBJ2-1|-|-|15|TRBV5-1
CASSWDPGAYNEQFF
TGCGCCAGCAGCTGGGATCCGGGAGCATACAATGAGCAGTTCTTC
>TRBJ2-1|TRBD2|-|16|TRBV11-1
CASSRTSLSSYNEQFF
TGTGCCAGCAGCCGGACTAGCCTGAGCTCCTACAATGAGCAGTTCTTC
>TRBJ2-2|TRBD1|-|16|TRBV28
CASSLATGGGTGELFF
TGTGCCAGCAGTTTAGCTACAGGGGGTGGCACCGGGGAGCTGTTTTTT
>TRBJ2-7|TRBD2|few|14|TRBV20-1
CSASTSGLHYEQYF
TGCAGTGCTAGTACTAGCGGTCTTCACTACGAGCAGTACTTC
>TRBJ2-5|-|-|13|TRBV29-1
CSVEDPFSETQYF
TGCAGCGTTGAAGATCCGTTCTCGGAGACCCAGTACTTC
>TRBJ2-7|TRBD2|-|16|TRBV28
CASSLGLAGVIYEQYF
TGTGCCAGCAGTTTAGGGCTAGCGGGAGTAATCTACGAGCAGTACTTC
>TRBJ2-7|-|-|15|TRBV6-5
CASRGVTGSSYEQYF
TGTGCCAGCAGGGGGGTAACAGGGAGTTCCTACGAGCAGTACTTC
>TRBJ1-2|-|-|14|TRBV27
CASSFRGPNYGYTF
TGTGCCAGCAGTTTTCGAGGGCCCAACTATGGCTACACCTTC
>TRBJ2-7|TRBD1|few|15|TRBV7-9
CASSPRQGHSYEQYF
TGTGCCAGCAGCCCGAGACAGGGCCACTCCTACGAGCAGTACTTC
>TRBJ2-5|TRBD1|-|15|TRBV30
CAWIRRTGPQETQYF
TGTGCCTGGATTAGGCGGACAGGACCCCAAGAGACCCAGTACTTC
>TRBJ2-1|-|-|18|TRBV11-2
CASSLVRTGGASYNEQFF
TGTGCCAGCAGCTTAGTACGGACGGGGGGCGCATCCTACAATGAGCAGTTCTTC
>TRBJ1-2|-|-|13|TRBV6-6
CASSDSGTIGDTF
TGTGCCAGCAGTGACTCCGGGACAATCGGGGACACCTTC